These 15 T cell receptor beta chains share one sample of origin, sequenced in a study of T cells in Graves' hyperthyroidism and ophthalmopathy. Amplification of TCR beta CDR3 regions was performed using RNA transcripts as template. A set of HTBI primers served as the primers for a first-round RT-PCR of the TCR CDR3. TCRdb fed the multiplex PCR reads into MiXCR, producing one record per CDR3 protein. This table holds over 250,000 distinct CDR3 sequences, about 20% found once. The sequencing input was blood. The source of these receptors is a man aged 30 to 39 with Graves' ophthalmopathy.

This clonotype appeared many times. The chain carries TRBV30 and TRBJ1-6; the match to TRBD1 covers 7 bases. J gave up 9 bases and V 1 base, and 3 bases lay outside the gene matches. Germline V gives CDR1 GTSNPN, CDR2 SVGIG (reference sequence). The CDR3 sequence is 13 residues long. This chain's CDR3 is CAWSGQGTSPLHF. The CDR3 DNA is TGTGCCTGGAGTGGACAGGGAACTTCACCCCTCCACTTT.

The genes are TRBV20-1 and TRBJ1-2, with TRBD1 matching 8 bases. The V gene end was trimmed by 2 bases and the J gene end by 7 bases; junction bases not matched to a gene: 6. Germline values: CDR1 DFQATT, CDR2 SNEGSKA (reference sequence). The CDR3 is made up of 13 amino acids. The DNA of the CDR3 is TGCAGTGCTAGACACACAGGGGGAAGTGGCTACACCTTC. Its translation is CSARHTGGSGYTF.

J is TRBJ2-1 and V is TRBV10-3; 9 bases align to TRBD2. The ends lost 3 bases at V and 0 bases at J; junction bases unmatched: 3. Germline assignment: CDR1 ENHRY and CDR2 SYGVKD. The CDR3 has 16 amino acids. CDR3 residues: CAISEYSGGSYNEQFF. CDR3 bases: TGTGCCATCAGTGAATATAGCGGGGGCTCCTACAATGAGCAGTTCTTC.

This clonotype was counted ten times or more. The chain joins TRBV28 to TRBJ1-1; D remains ambiguous. CDR3 length: 12 residues. The V and J ends lost 2 bases and 3 bases respectively, with 4 bases between them. Germline loops: CDR1 MDHEN, CDR2 SYDVKM. The CDR3: CASSLRYTEAFF. CDR3 nucleotide sequence: TGTGCCAGCAGTTTAAGGTACACTGAAGCTTTCTTT.

The chain employs TRBV4-2 and TRBJ2-1; D remains ambiguous. The CDR3 contains 13 residues. The germline CDR1 and CDR2 sequences are LGHNA and YNFKEQ. V shed 1 base and J shed 7 bases, with 8 bases lying between them. CDR3 in amino acids: CASSQADLNEQFF. The CDR3 nucleotides are TGTGCCAGCAGCCAAGCGGATTTGAATGAGCAGTTCTTC.

The chain combines TRBV11-2 with TRBJ2-1, with 10 bases identical to TRBD2. The CDR3 is made up of 15 amino acids. Trimming removed 9 bases from V and 12 bases from J; junction bases left unmatched: 17. Per the germline V gene, CDR1 is SGHAT and CDR2 is FQNNGV. The CDR3 protein is CASKPGLASPQGQFF. The CDR3 nucleotides are TGTGCCAGTAAACCGGGACTAGCGAGCCCCCAGGGGCAGTTCTTC.

The chain links TRBV6-1 to TRBJ2-1, with 13 bases identical to TRBD2. V was clipped by 7 bases and J by 0 bases; unmatched bases: 3. The CDR3 spans 16 residues. Germline assignment: CDR1 MNHNS and CDR2 SASEGT. The CDR3 sequence: CASNGLAGASYNEQFF. The CDR3 DNA reads TGTGCCAGCAACGGACTAGCGGGAGCCTCCTACAATGAGCAGTTCTTC.

J is TRBJ2-3 and V is TRBV6-2 or TRBV6-3; 15 nucleotides line up with TRBD2. The CDR3 is 19 residues long. From germline, CDR1 is MNHEY and CDR2 SVGEGT. V was clipped by 4 bases and J by 4 bases; unmatched bases: 12. The CDR3 loop reads CASSFNGLAGGDGADTQYF. CDR3 DNA sequence: TGTGCCAGCAGTTTTAACGGACTAGCGGGAGGGGATGGCGCAGATACGCAGTATTTT.

V usage is TRBV6-2 or TRBV6-3 and J usage is TRBJ2-5, with D unclear. The CDR3 is 16 amino acids. V was shortened by 5 bases and J by 5 bases, with 21 bases between the two germline ends. Germline CDR1 reads MNHEY; CDR2 reads SVGEGT. In DNA, the CDR3 is TGTGCCAGCAGTAGATCCCAACGCCACTTAGGGGAGACCCAGTACTTC. Its translation: CASSRSQRHLGETQYF.

This clonotype has at least ten counts. The chain couples TRBV7-3 to TRBJ2-1; 16 nucleotides align to TRBD2. The germline V gene encodes CDR1 SGHTA and CDR2 FQGTGA. CDR3 length equals 16 residues. V was clipped by 0 bases and J by 12 bases; unmatched bases: 5. As DNA, the CDR3 is TGTGCCAGCAGCTTAACGGGGACTAGCGGGAGGGAGAGGCAGTTCTTC. Its translation is CASSLTGTSGRERQFF.

Points on this clonotype: Since a much larger clone is just one base distant, this may be a read error. No conserved phenylalanine or tryptophan is present at the end of the CDR3, so a read error is the likely explanation. The V and J genes are TRBV28 and TRBJ1-1; D possibly corresponds to TRBD1 (6 bases). The CDR3 has 15 amino acids. V shed 3 bases and J shed 4 bases, with 15 bases lying between them. Germline-derived CDR1 and CDR2 are MDHEN and SYDVKM. The CDR3 bases are TGTGCCAGCAGTTTCTTGTCACAGGGTTTCACTGAAGCTTTCCTT. It specifies CASSFLSQGFTEAFL.

This sequence joins TRBV11-1 and TRBJ2-5, with D perhaps TRBD2 (5 bases). Germline lookup yields CDR1 SGHAT and CDR2 FQDESV (reference sequence). The CDR3 spans 12 residues. V lost 9 bases, J lost 6 bases, and 14 bases lay in between. The CDR3 reads CASSTGIKTQYF. For the CDR3, the DNA is TGTGCCAGTAGTACCGGGATTAAGACCCAGTACTTC.

V usage is TRBV5-8 and J usage is TRBJ2-3; D not resolved. Germline V gene data show CDR1 as SGHTS and CDR2 as YDEGEE. Trimming shortened V by 4 bases and J by 1 base, and 13 bases separated the two germline ends. This CDR3 is built from 15 residues. This chain's CDR3 is CASSADLIRTDTQYF. As DNA, the CDR3 is TGTGCCAGCAGCGCTGACCTAATCCGCACAGATACGCAGTATTTT.

Many counts were recorded for this clonotype. This chain joins TRBV28 and TRBJ2-7; 8 bases are a match to TRBD1. Unmatched junction bases numbered 12, after V lost 5 bases and J lost 6 bases. CDR1 and CDR2 (germline): MDHEN, SYDVKM. The CDR3 sequence is 15 residues long. Here the CDR3 reads CASSPNRQGHGEQYF. DNA for the CDR3: TGTGCCAGCAGTCCGAACAGACAGGGGCACGGCGAGCAGTACTTC.

V is TRBV7-3 and J is TRBJ1-6; 9 nucleotides agree with TRBD1. V lost 6 bases, J lost 10 bases, and 10 bases stayed unmatched. The CDR3 extends over 15 amino acids. Germline-derived CDR1 and CDR2 are SGHTA and FQGTGA. The CDR3 coding sequence is TGTGCCAGCAGTTACGACGGGACAGGGCCCTCACCCCTCCACTTT. Encoded protein: CASSYDGTGPSPLHF.